These 11 T cell receptor beta chains share one sample of origin, sequenced in a study of technical replicates of blood from a few donors. Measured with immunoSEQ multiplex PCR; TCRdb has only the in-frame clones, and not every one. The repertoire holds fewer than 45,000 clones, around 96% seen once, with about 0.4% in the top ten. Sequences were obtained from T cells isolated from PBMCs. Receptors were obtained from a human donor in good health.

The rearrangement uses TRBV11-2 and TRBJ2-7, with 8 bases that match TRBD2. There are 12 residues in the CDR3. Trimming removed 5 bases from V and 6 bases from J; junction bases left unmatched: 3. Germline CDR1 reads SGHAT; CDR2 reads FQNNGV. This CDR3 is CASSLLAVEQYF. The DNA for the CDR3 is TGTGCCAGCAGCCTACTAGCGGTCGAGCAGTACTTC.

CDR3 region: CASSTQETQYF. The DNA of the CDR3 is TGTGCCAGCAGCACTCAAGAGACCCAGTACTTC. This chain links TRBV5-4 with TRBJ2-5; D not resolved. V was clipped by 4 bases and J by 2 bases, with 3 bases between them. CDR1 is SGHNT, CDR2 YYREEE, per germline (reference sequence). The CDR3 totals 11 residues.

The rearrangement links TRBV25-1 to TRBJ1-1; a weak D match, TRBD1 (5 bases). V lost 3 bases and J lost 2, with 10 bases in between. There are 14 residues in the CDR3. Germline-derived CDR1 and CDR2 are MGHDK and SYGVNS. CDR3 protein: CASSDQDSNTEAFF. The DNA of the CDR3 is TGTGCCAGCAGTGATCAAGACAGTAACACTGAAGCTTTCTTT.

The chain has TRBV29-1 and TRBJ2-4; TRBD1 aligns across 7 bases. The CDR3 runs 13 residues. From germline, CDR1 is SQVTM and CDR2 ANQGSEA. Trimming cost V 5 bases and J 8 bases; bases outside gene matches: 9. The CDR3 coding sequence is TGCAGCGTTATCTTGACAGGGTACGACATTCAGTACTTC. The encoded protein is CSVILTGYDIQYF.

This chain links TRBV6-5 with TRBJ2-3, with TRBD1 matching over 8 bases. V shed 1 base, J shed 3 bases, and the junction held 3 bases outside the gene matches. The CDR3 spans 15 residues. The germline gives CDR1 MNHEY, CDR2 SVGAGI. The CDR3 here is CASSYFGQGTDTQYF. CDR3 bases: TGTGCCAGCAGTTACTTCGGACAGGGAACAGATACGCAGTATTTT.

This chain joins TRBV7-3 and TRBJ2-7; 7 nucleotides match TRBD1. The trim removed 5 bases at V and 7 bases at J, leaving 5 bases unmatched. Germline V gene data show CDR1 as SGHTA and CDR2 as FQGTGA. This CDR3 contains 12 residues. CDR3 amino acids: CASSQTGQEQYF. CDR3 coding DNA: TGTGCCAGCAGCCAGACAGGGCAAGAGCAGTACTTC.

The chain employs TRBV7-9 and TRBJ1-5; possibly TRBD1 for D (6 bases). CDR3 length: 14 amino acids. Germline loops: CDR1 SEHNR, CDR2 FQNEAQ (reference sequence). V lost 1 base and J 2 bases, leaving 6 bases between the germline ends. The CDR3 loop reads CASSLGTGNQPQHF. In DNA form, the CDR3 reads TGTGCCAGCAGCTTAGGGACAGGCAATCAGCCCCAGCATTTT.

The CDR3: CAGGRDTFSYEQYF. The DNA for the CDR3 is TGTGCTGGCGGTCGGGACACTTTCTCCTACGAGCAGTACTTC. The chain combines TRBV6-1 with TRBJ2-7; D is possibly TRBD1 (6 bases). Germline-derived CDR1 and CDR2 are MNHNS and SASEGT. The CDR3 length is 14 residues.

This chain links TRBV30 with TRBJ2-7; 9 bases fit TRBD1. CDR1 is GTSNPN and CDR2 is SVGIG in the germline V gene (reference sequence). J gave up 2 bases and V 4 bases, and 6 bases lay outside the gene matches. This CDR3 contains 14 residues. The CDR3 DNA reads as TGTGCCTGGACCCGGCGACAGGGGGCCTACGAGCAGTACTTC. Residues: CAWTRRQGAYEQYF.

V gene TRBV6-5 combines with J gene TRBJ2-7, with 7 bases identical to TRBD2. The CDR3 contains 11 residues. CDR1 and CDR2 from the germline V gene are MNHEY and SVGAGI. After removal of 7 bases from V and 5 bases from J, the junction contained 2 bases not matched to a gene. The CDR3 coding sequence is TGTGCCAGCAAGCGGGGCCACGAGCAGTACTTC. It encodes CASKRGHEQYF.

The chain employs TRBV6-1 and TRBJ2-2; the match to TRBD2 covers 12 bases. CDR3 length: 15 amino acids. Germline V gives CDR1 MNHNS, CDR2 SASEGT. Losses at the gene ends were 6 bases for V and 7 bases for J; bases not matched to a gene: 6. This CDR3 reads CASSRLAGELGELFF. DNA for the CDR3: TGTGCCAGCAGCCGACTAGCGGGAGAACTCGGGGAGCTGTTTTTT.